This entry lists 11 T cell receptor beta chains sequenced from one sample in a study of cytomegalovirus exposure and HLA in healthy donors. Clones were read by immunoSEQ multiplex PCR, and TCRdb kept only the in-frame ones, dropping some. The sample carries more than 110,000 clones, 85% to 90% recorded once. Sequenced input: PBMCs. The receptors here all came from a woman aged 18-29 years in good health and CMV-seropositive.

The V call is TRBV11-2, the J call TRBJ2-5, with a weak D call TRBD1 (5 bases). The CDR3 covers 12 residues. The V and J ends lost 6 bases and 6 bases respectively, with 11 bases between them. CDR1 SGHAT and CDR2 FQNNGV come from the germline V gene. For the CDR3, the DNA is TGTGCCAGCAGACAGGACGACCAGACCCAGTACTTC. This sequence encodes CASRQDDQTQYF.

The rearrangement links TRBV9 to TRBJ1-2; 7 bases agree with TRBD1. Per germline, CDR1 SGDLS and CDR2 YYNGEE. The CDR3 spans 13 residues. Trimming removed 4 bases from V and 2 bases from J; junction bases left unmatched: 2. Here the CDR3 DNA reads TGTGCCAGCAGCACGACAGGGAACTATGGCTACACCTTC. This sequence encodes CASSTTGNYGYTF. Using reference TRBV9 and TRBJ1-2 for the parts outside the CDR3, the full variable domain is DSGVTQTPKHLITATGQRVTLRCSPRSGDLSVYWYQQSLDQGLQFLIQYYNGEERAKGNILERFSAQQFPDLHSELNLSSLELGDSALYFCASSTTGNYGYTFGSGTRLTVV.

The V gene is TRBV7-2, the J gene TRBJ2-5; 14 bases line up with TRBD2. J was trimmed by 5 bases and V by 5 bases; bases with no gene match: 4. This CDR3 is 15 amino acids long. In germline, CDR1 is SGHTA, CDR2 FQGNSA. The CDR3 loop reads CASSRGLAGAETQYF. CDR3 coding DNA: TGTGCCAGCAGCCGGGGACTAGCGGGGGCGGAGACCCAGTACTTC.

This clone occurred once. The chain carries TRBV9 and TRBJ2-7; D not resolved. The CDR3 totals 15 residues. Trimming pared 0 bases from V and 4 bases from J, leaving 14 bases between. The germline V gene has CDR1 SGDLS and CDR2 YYNGEE. The CDR3 nucleotides read TGTGCCAGCAGCGTAGGAGGCAGATCTCCGTACGAGCAGTACTTC. Protein: CASSVGGRSPYEQYF.

V usage is TRBV30 and J usage is TRBJ1-6, with D perhaps TRBD1 (5 bases). V lost 0 bases and J lost 7, with 16 bases in between. The CDR3 has 16 amino acids. Germline lookup yields CDR1 GTSNPN and CDR2 SVGIG (reference sequence). The CDR3: CAWSVLGRRGNSPLHF. The CDR3 DNA follows: TGTGCCTGGAGTGTACTGGGGAGACGGGGGAATTCACCCCTCCACTTT.

This clone appeared once. CDR3 nucleotides: TGTGCCTGGAGTGTATTTGGCTTGATAGGAAACACCATATATTTT. Its protein is CAWSVFGLIGNTIYF. The chain is built from TRBV30 and TRBJ1-3; D is unresolved. V was trimmed by 0 bases and J by 4 bases, leaving 13 bases between them. CDR3 length: 15 amino acids. The germline V gene encodes CDR1 GTSNPN and CDR2 SVGIG (reference sequence).

For this clone: The junction departs from germline at one end; a sequencing error may be responsible. The rearrangement joins TRBV7-7 to TRBJ2-2; D remains ambiguous. Germline V CDR1 and CDR2: SSHAT, FNYEAQ (reference sequence). This CDR3 spans 14 amino acids. The CDR3 DNA reads as TGTGCTAGCAGCTTAGACCCCACTAACCGGGAGCTGTTTTTT. It is translated as CASSLDPTNRELFF.

This chain joins TRBV4-2 and TRBJ1-1; TRBD1 agrees at 9 bases. The CDR3 is 15 residues long. The germline gives CDR1 LGHNA, CDR2 YNFKEQ. The V gene end was trimmed by 0 bases and the J gene end by 4 bases; junction bases not matched to a gene: 3. The CDR3 DNA sequence: TGTGCCAGCAGCCAAGAAATGGGACAGGGCACTGAAGCTTTCTTT. It is translated as CASSQEMGQGTEAFF.

The rearrangement links TRBV6-6 to TRBJ2-2; D possibly corresponds to TRBD1 (5 bases). This CDR3 is built from 14 residues. Germline V gives CDR1 MNHNY, CDR2 SVGAGI (reference sequence). Trimming took 4 bases from V and 1 from J, leaving 7 bases between them. The CDR3 protein is CASSSTGNTGELFF. In DNA, the CDR3 is TGTGCCAGCAGTTCAACAGGGAACACCGGGGAGCTGTTTTTT.

This clone was observed a single time. The CDR3 coding sequence is TGCGCCAGCAGCTTGGAAGGACACAGGGCGGTGACTGAAGCTTTCTTT. This encodes CASSLEGHRAVTEAFF. The V gene is TRBV5-1, the J gene TRBJ1-1; possibly TRBD1 for D (6 bases). V was shortened by 0 bases and J by 5 bases, with 17 bases between the two germline ends. There are 16 residues in the CDR3. CDR1 and CDR2 (germline): SGHRS, YFSETQ.

The V call is TRBV5-1, the J call TRBJ2-2; 7 positions match TRBD2. CDR3 length: 15 residues. V lost 7 bases and J lost 2; bases outside the gene matches: 8. From germline, CDR1 is SGHRS and CDR2 YFSETQ. In nucleotides, the CDR3 is TGCGCCAGCCGGTGGGGCGGGAGCAACACCGGGGAGCTGTTTTTT. Protein: CASRWGGSNTGELFF.